One and the same sample provided the 21 T cell receptor beta chains below, sequenced in a study of blood T cells in healthy people across ages. Together with a sample-barcoded 5' primer, a J-beta primer mix was included in a second PCR lasting about 6 to 12 cycles. TCRdb reprocessed the 5' RACE reads with MiXCR, giving one entry per CDR3 protein. The sample has roughly 830,000 distinct CDR3 sequences, around 62% seen once. Source material: blood. Receptors were obtained from a man aged 25-45 years in good health.

The chain links TRBV20-1 to TRBJ1-2; TRBD1 agrees at 7 bases. Trimming at V came to 5 bases and at J to 3 bases, leaving 6 bases not matched to a gene. Per the germline V gene, CDR1 is DFQATT and CDR2 is SNEGSKA (reference sequence). The CDR3 spans 13 residues. The CDR3 bases are TGCAGTGCTCCTGACAGGGCCTACTATGGCTACACCTTC. It yields the protein CSAPDRAYYGYTF.

The chain employs TRBV15 and TRBJ1-1; D might be TRBD1 (5 bases). The CDR3 loop spans 13 amino acids. The V end was cut by 4 bases, the J end by 8 bases, with 14 bases between. Germline loops: CDR1 LNHNV, CDR2 YYDKDF (reference sequence). The CDR3 nucleotides are TGTGCCACCAGCATCGGGACGGGAGGGGAAGCTTTCTTT. Its translation: CATSIGTGGEAFF. Full variable domain (remainder filled in from reference TRBV15 and TRBJ1-1): DAMVIQNPRYQVTQFGKPVTLSCSQTLNHNVMYWYQQKSSQAPKLLFHYYDKDFNNEADTPDNFQSRRPNTSFCFLDIRSPGLGDTAMYLCATSIGTGGEAFFGQGTRLTVV.

The chain couples TRBV20-1 to TRBJ1-5; 11 positions agree with TRBD1. CDR1 and CDR2 from the germline V gene are DFQATT and SNEGSKA (reference sequence). V gave up 2 bases and J gave up 7 bases; unmatched junction bases: 7. This CDR3 has 15 amino acids. This CDR3 is CSARKGTGGNQPQHF. The CDR3 region has the DNA TGCAGTGCTAGAAAGGGGACAGGGGGGAACCAGCCCCAGCATTTT.

This chain connects TRBV9 to TRBJ1-2, with D perhaps matching TRBD1 (5 bases). Per the germline V gene, CDR1 is SGDLS and CDR2 is YYNGEE. V dropped 4 bases and J dropped 6 bases, with 13 bases sitting between them. The CDR3 spans 13 residues. The CDR3 nucleotides read TGTGCCAGCAGCCCCCTCAGGGCGGATGGCTACACCTTC. The encoded protein is CASSPLRADGYTF. Based on the CDR3 plus reference TRBV9 and TRBJ1-2, the full variable domain is DSGVTQTPKHLITATGQRVTLRCSPRSGDLSVYWYQQSLDQGLQFLIQYYNGEERAKGNILERFSAQQFPDLHSELNLSSLELGDSALYFCASSPLRADGYTFGSGTRLTVV.

This chain uses TRBV5-1 with TRBJ1-4; D unresolved. CDR3 length: 13 amino acids. V was pared by 0 bases and J by 10 bases, with 10 bases between. The germline gives CDR1 SGHRS, CDR2 YFSETQ. The chain's CDR3 is CASSLDGLGKLFF. The CDR3, as DNA: TGCGCCAGCAGCTTGGACGGCCTTGGAAAACTGTTTTTT.

This clonotype appeared a few times. The CDR3 loop is CASSLRNRGYQETQYF. DNA for the CDR3: TGCGCCAGCAGCTTGCGGAACAGGGGGTACCAAGAGACCCAGTACTTC. The V and J genes are TRBV5-1 and TRBJ2-5, with 8 bases lining up with TRBD1. The germline CDR1 and CDR2 sequences are SGHRS and YFSETQ. V gave up 1 base and J gave up 0 bases; unmatched junction bases: 5. This CDR3 is 16 amino acids long. The full variable domain, completed using reference TRBV5-1 and TRBJ2-5, is KAGVTQTPRYLIKTRGQQVTLSCSPISGHRSVSWYQQTPGQGLQFLFEYFSETQRNKGNFPGRFSGRQFSNSRSEMNVSTLELGDSALYLCASSLRNRGYQETQYFGPGTRLLVL.

The V call is TRBV9, the J call TRBJ2-7, with 7 positions matching TRBD2. This CDR3 region has 14 residues. With 0 bases clipped from V and 6 bases from J, the junction kept 6 bases outside the gene matches. From germline, CDR1 is SGDLS and CDR2 YYNGEE. CDR3 in amino acids: CASSVEGGRPEQYF. The CDR3 bases are TGTGCCAGCAGCGTAGAGGGAGGGAGACCCGAGCAGTACTTC.

Worth noting for this clonotype: A much larger clone differs from this one at a single base, so this may be a read error. V gene TRBV4-3 combines with J gene TRBJ2-7, with D perhaps TRBD1 (5 bases). V was shortened by 1 base and J by 3 bases, with 16 bases between the two germline ends. The germline V gene encodes CDR1 LGHNA and CDR2 YSLEER. The CDR3 has 16 amino acids. The CDR3 region is CASSQAAPDTDYEQYF. CDR3 coding DNA: TGCGCCAGCAGCCAAGCGGCGCCGGACACAGACTACGAGCAGTACTTC.

The V and J genes are TRBV13 and TRBJ1-4; D is unclear. Trimming removed 5 bases at V and 5 bases at J, with 9 bases between. This CDR3 has 13 amino acids. CDR1 is PRHDT, CDR2 FYEKMQ, per germline (reference sequence). Here the CDR3 DNA reads TGTGCCAGCAGCCTTGGGCCAAATGAAAAACTGTTTTTT. Translating it yields CASSLGPNEKLFF.

Comments on this clonotype: This may arise from a read error, as a much more abundant clone is one base away. The CDR3 region is CASILSGANVLTF. CDR3 nucleotides: TGTGCCAGCATCCTCTCTGGGGCCAACGTCCTGACTTTC. The V call is TRBV28, the J call TRBJ2-6; D is undetermined. The germline V gene has CDR1 MDHEN and CDR2 SYDVKM. V lost 7 bases, J lost 0 bases, and 4 bases lay in between. This CDR3 is 13 amino acids long.

This chain uses TRBV5-1 with TRBJ2-1, with a tentative D call TRBD1 (5 bases). This CDR3 has 15 residues. CDR1 and CDR2 from the germline V gene are SGHRS and YFSETQ. Trimming took off 6 bases at V and 5 bases at J, with 18 bases between the two ends. CDR3 residues: CASTPRGGANNEQFF. In DNA, the CDR3 is TGCGCCAGCACCCCAAGGGGCGGCGCCAACAATGAGCAGTTCTTC.

The V gene is TRBV7-2, the J gene TRBJ2-3; D possibly corresponds to TRBD2 (7 bases). The CDR3 is made up of 18 amino acids. Trimming shortened V by 1 base and J by 0 bases, and 17 bases separated the two germline ends. Germline-derived CDR1 and CDR2 are SGHTA and FQGNSA. As DNA, the CDR3 is TGTGCCAGCAGCTTAGTGGCGGGGGCCCAATCTAGCACAGATACGCAGTATTTT. The encoded protein is CASSLVAGAQSSTDTQYF.

J is TRBJ2-1 and V is TRBV20-1, with TRBD1 as a possible D gene (5 bases). CDR1 and CDR2 (germline): DFQATT, SNEGSKA (reference sequence). The germline V and J ends were trimmed by 5 bases and 0 bases, with 8 bases remaining between them. The CDR3 length is 13 residues. The CDR3 DNA reads TGCAGTGCTCACAGGAGCTCCTACAATGAGCAGTTCTTC. This sequence encodes CSAHRSSYNEQFF.

V is TRBV12-3 or TRBV12-4 and J is TRBJ2-5; 11 bases align to TRBD2. V gave up 10 bases and J gave up 5 bases; unmatched junction bases: 12. The CDR3 loop spans 15 amino acids. Written as DNA, the CDR3 is TGTGCCACCCGTATGGCTAGCGGGGGGTGGGAGACCCAGTACTTC. This encodes CATRMASGGWETQYF.

This clonotype was picked up many times. V and J are TRBV5-1 and TRBJ1-2; D remains ambiguous. The CDR3 spans 14 residues. The V gene lost 1 base and the J gene lost 2 bases, with 9 bases spanning the gap. Germline V gene sequence: CDR1 SGHRS, CDR2 YFSETQ. The CDR3 loop is CASSLNLVNYGYTF. In nucleotides, the CDR3 is TGCGCCAGCAGCTTGAATTTGGTCAACTATGGCTACACCTTC.

This chain links TRBV4-1 with TRBJ1-2; D unresolved. The V gene's germline CDR1 is MGHRA and CDR2 YSYEKL. Between the trimmed V and J ends, which lost 0 bases and 4 bases, there was a span of 6 bases. This CDR3 is 13 amino acids long. The CDR3 loop is CASSQEHIYGYTF. DNA of the CDR3: TGCGCCAGCAGCCAAGAGCACATCTATGGCTACACCTTC.

The rearrangement joins TRBV6-5 to TRBJ2-5, with a tentative D call TRBD2 (6 bases). The V gene lost 1 base and the J gene lost 0 bases, with 9 bases spanning the gap. Germline CDR1 MNHEY, CDR2 SVGAGI. The CDR3 is made up of 15 amino acids. In DNA form, the CDR3 reads TGTGCCAGCAGTTACTTTCGCGGGGACCAAGAGACCCAGTACTTC. It translates to CASSYFRGDQETQYF.

The chain employs TRBV6-2 or TRBV6-3 and TRBJ2-7, with D tentatively TRBD2 (5 bases). The CDR3 contains 14 residues. CDR1 and CDR2 (germline): MNHEY, SVGEGT. The V end lost 6 bases, the J end lost 2 bases, and 14 bases lay between the germline ends. This CDR3 reads CASRDGVGAYEQYF. Here the CDR3 DNA reads TGTGCCAGCAGAGATGGGGTCGGGGCCTACGAGCAGTACTTC.

This clonotype was seen only a few times. The chain joins TRBV6-4 to TRBJ1-2; possible D gene TRBD1, 6 bases. Looked up from germline, CDR1 is MRHNA and CDR2 is SNTAGT. The V end lost 0 bases, the J end lost 8 bases, and 7 bases lay between the germline ends. The CDR3 contains 12 residues. CDR3 region: CASSDSQGGYTF. The CDR3 bases are TGTGCCAGCAGTGACTCCCAGGGGGGCTACACCTTC.

CDR3 residues: CASSQVAGGETQYF. DNA of the CDR3: TGTGCCAGCAGCCAGGTAGCGGGGGGAGAGACCCAGTACTTC. The chain links TRBV4-2 to TRBJ2-5; 10 nucleotides align to TRBD2. Per the germline V gene, CDR1 is LGHNA and CDR2 is YNFKEQ. The CDR3 has 14 amino acids. V was pared by 3 bases and J by 4 bases, with 2 bases of the junction left unmatched.

The DNA of the CDR3 is TGTGCCAGCAGCATGGACGGGGGGCGGGAGACCCAGTACTTC. This translates into CASSMDGGRETQYF. The chain employs TRBV12-3 or TRBV12-4 and TRBJ2-5; D perhaps matches TRBD2 (7 bases). CDR3 size: 14 residues. With 6 bases removed from V and 5 bases from J, the gap between germline ends came to 16 bases.